This T cell receptor (beta chain) was sequenced for a study of OX40 agonist ivuxolimab in advanced cancers. The wider study: Subjects had a mean age of roughly 60 years, with a range of about 23 to 90; roughly 83% were male.

Whole-study findings and limits: More expanded clones were found, on average, in CD8+ than in CD4+ T cells.

Notes on this clone: Its target is unknown.

The table came from immunoSEQ multiplex PCR; TCRdb's copy has only in-frame clones and leaves some out. The sample carries roughly 70,000 clones, 85% recorded once. The sample consisted of CD4+ or CD8+ T cells sorted from blood, taken in a trial of the OX40 agonist ivuxolimab. This TCR was recovered from an adult with an advanced solid tumor such as melanoma, head and neck, liver or kidney cancer.

For the CDR3, the DNA is TGTGCCAGCAGATCAGGAATCTACGAGCAGTACTTC. Translating it yields CASRSGIYEQYF. The chain recombines TRBV28 with TRBJ2-7, with D hard to call. The V end was cut by 6 bases, the J end by 3 bases, with 9 bases between. There are 12 residues in the CDR3. The germline V gene encodes CDR1 MDHEN and CDR2 SYDVKM. The whole variable domain, filled in from reference TRBV28 and TRBJ2-7, reads DVKVTQSSRYLVKRTGEKVFLECVQDMDHENMFWYRQDPGLGLRLIYFSYDVKMKEKGDIPEGYSVSREKKERFSLILESASTNQTSMYLCASRSGIYEQYFGPGTRLTVT.